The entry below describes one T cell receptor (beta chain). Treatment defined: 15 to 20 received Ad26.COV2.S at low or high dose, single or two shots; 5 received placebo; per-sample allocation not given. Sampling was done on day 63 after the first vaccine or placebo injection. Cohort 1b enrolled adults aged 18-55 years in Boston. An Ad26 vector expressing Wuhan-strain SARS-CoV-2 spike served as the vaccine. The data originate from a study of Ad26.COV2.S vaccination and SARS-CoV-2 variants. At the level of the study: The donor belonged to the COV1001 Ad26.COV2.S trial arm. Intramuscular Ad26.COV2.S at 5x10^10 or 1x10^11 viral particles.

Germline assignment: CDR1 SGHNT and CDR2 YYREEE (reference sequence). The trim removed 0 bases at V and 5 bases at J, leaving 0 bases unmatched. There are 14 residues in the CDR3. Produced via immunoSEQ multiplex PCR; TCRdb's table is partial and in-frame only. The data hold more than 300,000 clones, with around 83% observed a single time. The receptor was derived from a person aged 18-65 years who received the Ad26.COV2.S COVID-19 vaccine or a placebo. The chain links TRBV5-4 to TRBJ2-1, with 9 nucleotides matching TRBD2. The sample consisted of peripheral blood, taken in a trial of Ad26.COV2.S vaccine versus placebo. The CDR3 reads CASSLGLADNEQFF. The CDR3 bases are TGTGCCAGCAGCTTGGGACTAGCGGACAATGAGCAGTTCTTC.